This T cell receptor beta chain was observed in a study of shared clonotypes between healthy human individuals. CDR1 is SGDLS and CDR2 is YYNGEE in the germline V gene. V lost 0 bases to trimming and J lost 2 bases, with 14 bases between them. This CDR3 has 17 amino acids. Repertoires were generated with immunoSEQ multiplex PCR, while TCRdb's copy carries only in-frame clones and drops some. The profile shows about 700,000 clones, 90% to 95% of them singletons. Selected positively for CCR7 and CD45RO-negative, naive CD8 cells excluded terminally differentiated effector memory CD45RA+ cells. This chain uses TRBV9 with TRBJ2-2, with a tentative D call TRBD2 (6 bases). The source is a man aged 25-40 years in good health. Specimen: naive CD8+ T cells sorted from blood. CDR3 region: CASSVASVGPNTGELFF. The CDR3, as DNA: TGTGCCAGCAGCGTAGCTAGCGTGGGTCCAAACACCGGGGAGCTGTTTTTT.